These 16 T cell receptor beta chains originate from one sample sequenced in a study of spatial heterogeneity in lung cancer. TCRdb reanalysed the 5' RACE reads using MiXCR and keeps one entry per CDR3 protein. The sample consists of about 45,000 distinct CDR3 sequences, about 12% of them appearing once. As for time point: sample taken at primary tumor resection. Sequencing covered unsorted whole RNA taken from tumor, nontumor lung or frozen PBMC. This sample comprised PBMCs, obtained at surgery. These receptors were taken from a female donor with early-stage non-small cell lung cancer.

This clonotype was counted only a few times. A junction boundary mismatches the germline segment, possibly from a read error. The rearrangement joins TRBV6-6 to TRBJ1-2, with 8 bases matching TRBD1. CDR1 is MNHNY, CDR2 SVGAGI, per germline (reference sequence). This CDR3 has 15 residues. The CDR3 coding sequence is TGTGCCAGCAGTGTACAGGGGGAAGCTAACTATGGCGACACCTTC. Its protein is CASSVQGEANYGDTF.

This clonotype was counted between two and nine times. CDR3 DNA: TGTGCCAGCAGCTTAGATCCGGGACAGATATCCCAAGAGACCCAGTACTTC. Protein product: CASSLDPGQISQETQYF. V gene TRBV7-6 combines with J gene TRBJ2-5, with TRBD1 matching over 7 bases. This CDR3 contains 17 residues. Germline trimming cut 1 base from V and 1 base from J; bases unmatched to any gene: 9. Per germline, CDR1 SGHVS and CDR2 FNYEAQ.

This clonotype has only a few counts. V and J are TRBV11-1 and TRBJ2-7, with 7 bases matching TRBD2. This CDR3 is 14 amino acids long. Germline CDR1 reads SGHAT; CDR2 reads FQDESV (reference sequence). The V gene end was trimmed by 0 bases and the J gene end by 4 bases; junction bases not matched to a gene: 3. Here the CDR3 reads CASSLAPGGYEQYF. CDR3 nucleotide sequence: TGTGCCAGCAGCTTAGCGCCGGGGGGTTACGAGCAGTACTTC.

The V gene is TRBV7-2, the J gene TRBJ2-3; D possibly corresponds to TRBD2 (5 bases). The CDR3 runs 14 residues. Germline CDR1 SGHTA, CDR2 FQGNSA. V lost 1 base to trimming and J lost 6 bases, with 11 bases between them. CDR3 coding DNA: TGTGCCAGCAGCTTAGGCCGGGGTGTGGATACGCAGTATTTT. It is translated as CASSLGRGVDTQYF.

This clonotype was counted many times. CDR3 sequence: CSAGESSYNSPLHF. The DNA for the CDR3 is TGCAGTGCTGGGGAAAGCTCCTATAATTCACCCCTCCACTTT. The genes are TRBV20-1 and TRBJ1-6; the D is unclear. Between the trimmed V and J ends, which lost 5 bases and 0 bases, there was a span of 8 bases. The length of the CDR3 is 14 residues. Germline CDR1 and CDR2: DFQATT and SNEGSKA (reference sequence).

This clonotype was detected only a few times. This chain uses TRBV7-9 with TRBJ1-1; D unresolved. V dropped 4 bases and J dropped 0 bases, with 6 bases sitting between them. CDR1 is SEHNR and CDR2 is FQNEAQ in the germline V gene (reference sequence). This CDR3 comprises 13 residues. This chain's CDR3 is CASSSTLNTEAFF. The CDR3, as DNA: TGTGCCAGCAGCTCGACACTGAACACTGAAGCTTTCTTT.

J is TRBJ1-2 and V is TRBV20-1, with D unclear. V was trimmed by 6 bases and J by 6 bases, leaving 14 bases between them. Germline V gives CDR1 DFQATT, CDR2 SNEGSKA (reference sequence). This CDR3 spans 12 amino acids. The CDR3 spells CSAPRGSHGYTF. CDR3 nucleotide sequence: TGCAGTGCCCCTCGCGGAAGTCATGGCTACACCTTC.

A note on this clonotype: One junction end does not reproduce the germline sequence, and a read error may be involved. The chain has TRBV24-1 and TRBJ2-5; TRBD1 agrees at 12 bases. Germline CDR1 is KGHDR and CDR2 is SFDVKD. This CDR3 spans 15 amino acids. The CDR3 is CATSAGTGGLETQYF. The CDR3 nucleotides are TGTGCCACGAGTGCCGGGACAGGGGGCCTTGAGACCCAGTACTTC.

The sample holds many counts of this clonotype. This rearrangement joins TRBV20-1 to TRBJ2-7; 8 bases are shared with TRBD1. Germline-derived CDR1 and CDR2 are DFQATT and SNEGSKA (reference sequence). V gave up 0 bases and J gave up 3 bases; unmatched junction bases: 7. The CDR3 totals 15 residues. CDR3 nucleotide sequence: TGCAGTGCTAGAGATCTCCCAGGGGGCGACTACGAGCAGTACTTC. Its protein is CSARDLPGGDYEQYF.

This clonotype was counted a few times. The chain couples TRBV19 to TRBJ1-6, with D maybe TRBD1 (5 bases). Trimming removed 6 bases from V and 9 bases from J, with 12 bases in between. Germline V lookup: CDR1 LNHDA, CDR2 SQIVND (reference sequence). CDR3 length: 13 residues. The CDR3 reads CASSPQGFSPLHF. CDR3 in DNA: TGTGCCAGTAGCCCTCAGGGCTTTTCACCCCTCCACTTT.

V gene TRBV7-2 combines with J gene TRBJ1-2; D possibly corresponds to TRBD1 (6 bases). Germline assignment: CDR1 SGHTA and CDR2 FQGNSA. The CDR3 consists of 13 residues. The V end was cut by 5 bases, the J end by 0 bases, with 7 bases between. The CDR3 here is CASSRQANYGYTF. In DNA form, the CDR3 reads TGTGCCAGCAGCCGACAGGCTAACTATGGCTACACCTTC. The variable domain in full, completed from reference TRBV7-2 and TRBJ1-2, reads GAGVSQSPSNKVTEKGKDVELRCDPISGHTALYWYRQSLGQGLEFLIYFQGNSAPDKSGLPSDRFSAERTGGSVSTLTIQRTQQEDSAVYLCASSRQANYGYTFGSGTRLTVV.

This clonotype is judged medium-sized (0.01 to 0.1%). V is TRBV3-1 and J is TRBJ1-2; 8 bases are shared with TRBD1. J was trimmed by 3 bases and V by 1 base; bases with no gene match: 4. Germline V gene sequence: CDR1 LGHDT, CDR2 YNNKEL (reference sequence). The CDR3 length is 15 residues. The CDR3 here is CASSQATGVDYGYTF. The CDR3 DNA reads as TGTGCCAGCAGCCAAGCGACAGGGGTGGACTATGGCTACACCTTC.

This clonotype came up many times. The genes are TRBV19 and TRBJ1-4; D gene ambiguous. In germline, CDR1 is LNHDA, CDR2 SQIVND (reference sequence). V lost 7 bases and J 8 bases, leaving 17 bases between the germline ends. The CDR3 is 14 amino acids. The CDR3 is CASNPQGPGEKLFF. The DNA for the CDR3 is TGTGCCAGTAACCCACAAGGACCGGGAGAAAAACTGTTTTTT.

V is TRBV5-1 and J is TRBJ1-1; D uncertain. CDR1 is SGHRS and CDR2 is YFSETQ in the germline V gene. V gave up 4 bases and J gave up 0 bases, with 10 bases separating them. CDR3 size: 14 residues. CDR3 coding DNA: TGCGCCAGCAGCCCCATTAATATGAACACTGAAGCTTTCTTT. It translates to CASSPINMNTEAFF.

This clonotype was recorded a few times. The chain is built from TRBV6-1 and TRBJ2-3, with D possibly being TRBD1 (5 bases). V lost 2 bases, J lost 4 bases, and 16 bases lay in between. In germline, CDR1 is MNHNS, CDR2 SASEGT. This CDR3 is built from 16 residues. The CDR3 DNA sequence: TGTGCCAGCAGTGAAAATCCAGCAGGGTGGCCAGATACGCAGTATTTT. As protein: CASSENPAGWPDTQYF.

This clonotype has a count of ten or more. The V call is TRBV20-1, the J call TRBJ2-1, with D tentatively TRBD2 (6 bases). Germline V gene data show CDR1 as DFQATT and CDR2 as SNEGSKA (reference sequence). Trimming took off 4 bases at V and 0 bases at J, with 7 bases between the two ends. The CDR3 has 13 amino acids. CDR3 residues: CSANSGSYNEQFF. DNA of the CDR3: TGCAGTGCTAATAGCGGCTCCTACAATGAGCAGTTCTTC.